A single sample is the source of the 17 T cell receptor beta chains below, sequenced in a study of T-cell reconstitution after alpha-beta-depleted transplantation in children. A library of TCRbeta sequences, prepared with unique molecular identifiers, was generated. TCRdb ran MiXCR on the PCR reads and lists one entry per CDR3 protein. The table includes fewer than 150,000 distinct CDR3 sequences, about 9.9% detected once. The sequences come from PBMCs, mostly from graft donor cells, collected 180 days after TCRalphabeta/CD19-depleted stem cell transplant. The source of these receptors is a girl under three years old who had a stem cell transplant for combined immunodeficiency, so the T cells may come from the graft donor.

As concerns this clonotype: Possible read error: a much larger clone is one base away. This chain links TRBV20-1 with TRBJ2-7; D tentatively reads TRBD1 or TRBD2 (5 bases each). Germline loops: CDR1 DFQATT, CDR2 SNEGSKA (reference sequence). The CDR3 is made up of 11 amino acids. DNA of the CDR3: TGCAGTGCTAGTCGGGGCTACGCGCAGTACTTC. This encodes CSASRGYAQYF.

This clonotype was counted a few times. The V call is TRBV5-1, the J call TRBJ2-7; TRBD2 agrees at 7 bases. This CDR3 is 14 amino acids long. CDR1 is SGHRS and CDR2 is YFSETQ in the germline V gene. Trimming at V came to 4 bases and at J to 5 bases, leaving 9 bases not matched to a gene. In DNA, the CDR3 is TGCGCCAGCAGCGTGGGCCAGCGGGAAAACGAGCAGTACTTC. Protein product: CASSVGQRENEQYF.

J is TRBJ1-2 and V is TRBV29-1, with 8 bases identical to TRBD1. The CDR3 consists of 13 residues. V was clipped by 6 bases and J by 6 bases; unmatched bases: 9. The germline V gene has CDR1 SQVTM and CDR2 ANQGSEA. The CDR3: CSVGTRGRHGYTF. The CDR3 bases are TGCAGCGTGGGTACCAGGGGGCGTCATGGCTACACCTTC.

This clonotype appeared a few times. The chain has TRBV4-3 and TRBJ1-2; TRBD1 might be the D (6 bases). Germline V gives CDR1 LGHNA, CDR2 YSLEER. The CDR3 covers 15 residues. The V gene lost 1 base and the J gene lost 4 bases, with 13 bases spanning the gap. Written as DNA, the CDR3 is TGCGCCAGCAGCCAAGGGACAGCCGGCCTCTATGGCTACACCTTC. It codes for CASSQGTAGLYGYTF.

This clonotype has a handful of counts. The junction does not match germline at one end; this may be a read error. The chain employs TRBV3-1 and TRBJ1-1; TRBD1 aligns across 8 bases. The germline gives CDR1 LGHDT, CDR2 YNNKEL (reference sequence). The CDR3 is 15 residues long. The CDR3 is CASTVMTGAWTEVFF. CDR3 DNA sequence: TGTGCCAGCACCGTAATGACAGGGGCGTGGACTGAAGTTTTCTTT.

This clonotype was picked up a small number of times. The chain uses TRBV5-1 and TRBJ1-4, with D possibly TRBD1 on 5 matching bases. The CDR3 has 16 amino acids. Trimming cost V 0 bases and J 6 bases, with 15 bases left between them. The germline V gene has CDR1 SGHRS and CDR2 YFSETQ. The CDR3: CASSLDLAGRDEKLFF. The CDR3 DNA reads TGCGCCAGCAGCTTGGATCTCGCAGGGCGGGATGAAAAACTGTTTTTT.

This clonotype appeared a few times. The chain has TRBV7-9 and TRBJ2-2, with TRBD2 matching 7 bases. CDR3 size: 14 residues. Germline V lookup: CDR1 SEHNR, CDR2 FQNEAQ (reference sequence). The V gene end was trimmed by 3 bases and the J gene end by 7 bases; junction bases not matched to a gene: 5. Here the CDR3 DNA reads TGTGCCAGCAGCTTCTCTAGCGGTCTCGGGGAGCTGTTTTTT. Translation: CASSFSSGLGELFF.

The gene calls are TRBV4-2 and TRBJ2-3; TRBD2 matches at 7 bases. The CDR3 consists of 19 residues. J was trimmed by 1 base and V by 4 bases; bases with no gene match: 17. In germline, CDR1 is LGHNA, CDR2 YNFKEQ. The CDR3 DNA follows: TGTGCCAGCAGCCCCTATGGGCGGGGGTTTCGAGGACGCACAGATACGCAGTATTTT. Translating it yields CASSPYGRGFRGRTDTQYF.

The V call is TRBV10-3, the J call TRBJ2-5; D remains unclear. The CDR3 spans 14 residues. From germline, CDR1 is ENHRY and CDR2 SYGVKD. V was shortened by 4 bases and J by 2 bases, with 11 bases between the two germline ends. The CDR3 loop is CAISGNPPQETQYF. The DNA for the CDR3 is TGTGCCATCAGTGGAAACCCCCCTCAAGAGACCCAGTACTTC.

CDR3 loop: CASSLMGQGPYNEQFF. The CDR3, as DNA: TGTGCCAGCAGCCTTATGGGGCAGGGGCCCTACAATGAGCAGTTCTTC. The rearrangement joins TRBV9 to TRBJ2-1; D is perhaps TRBD1 (6 bases). Per the germline V gene, CDR1 is SGDLS and CDR2 is YYNGEE. Trimming took off 4 bases at V and 2 bases at J, with 16 bases between the two ends. The CDR3 is 16 amino acids.

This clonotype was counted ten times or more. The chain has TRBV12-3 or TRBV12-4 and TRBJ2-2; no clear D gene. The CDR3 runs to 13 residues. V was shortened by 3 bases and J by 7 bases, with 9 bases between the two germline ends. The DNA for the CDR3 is TGTGCCAGCAGTTTGAGGCGCTTCGGGGAGCTGTTTTTT. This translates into CASSLRRFGELFF.

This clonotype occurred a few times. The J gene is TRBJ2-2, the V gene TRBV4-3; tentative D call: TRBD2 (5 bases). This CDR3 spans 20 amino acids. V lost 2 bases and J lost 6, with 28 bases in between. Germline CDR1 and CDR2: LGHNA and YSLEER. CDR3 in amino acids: CASSQPPPGNSPGYAGELFF. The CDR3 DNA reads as TGCGCCAGCAGCCAACCTCCACCCGGGAACTCCCCGGGGTACGCCGGGGAGCTGTTTTTT.

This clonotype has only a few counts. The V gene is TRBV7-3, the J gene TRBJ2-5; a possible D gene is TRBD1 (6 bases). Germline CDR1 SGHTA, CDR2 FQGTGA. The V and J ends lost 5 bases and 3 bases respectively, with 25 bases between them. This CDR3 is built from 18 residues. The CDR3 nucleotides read TGTGCCAGCAGCCACCTGCCGACGGGACACCCCGAGGAAGAGACCCAGTACTTC. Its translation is CASSHLPTGHPEEETQYF.

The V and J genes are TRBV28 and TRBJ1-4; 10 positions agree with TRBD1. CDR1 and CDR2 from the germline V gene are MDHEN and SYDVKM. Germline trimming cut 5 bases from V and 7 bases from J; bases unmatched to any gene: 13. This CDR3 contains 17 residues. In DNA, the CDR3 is TGTGCCAGCAGTAACCGACAGGGGGCTATACGGGGTGAAAAACTGTTTTTT. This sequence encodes CASSNRQGAIRGEKLFF.

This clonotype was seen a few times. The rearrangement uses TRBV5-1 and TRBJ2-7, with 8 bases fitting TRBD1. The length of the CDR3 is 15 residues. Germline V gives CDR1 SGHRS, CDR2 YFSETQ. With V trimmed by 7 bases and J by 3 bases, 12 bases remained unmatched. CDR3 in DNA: TGCGCCAGCCAAGCTGCGGACAGGGATAGCTACGAGCAGTACTTC. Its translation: CASQAADRDSYEQYF.

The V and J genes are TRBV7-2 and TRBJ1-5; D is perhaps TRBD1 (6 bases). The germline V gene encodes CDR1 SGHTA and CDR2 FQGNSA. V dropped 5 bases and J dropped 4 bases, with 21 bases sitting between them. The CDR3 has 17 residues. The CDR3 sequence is CASSPIGGGILNQPQHF. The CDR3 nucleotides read TGTGCCAGCAGCCCTATAGGGGGGGGCATCCTGAATCAGCCCCAGCATTTT.

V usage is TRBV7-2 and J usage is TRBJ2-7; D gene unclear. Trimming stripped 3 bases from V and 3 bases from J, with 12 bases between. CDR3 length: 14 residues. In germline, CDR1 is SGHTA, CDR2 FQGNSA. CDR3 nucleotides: TGTGCCAGCAGCTTTTATGGACGGAGCTACGAGCAGTACTTC. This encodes CASSFYGRSYEQYF.